These 4 T cell receptor beta chains were all obtained from the same sample, sequenced in a study of shared clonotypes between healthy human individuals. Assay: immunoSEQ multiplex PCR; the TCRdb copy retains only in-frame clones and omits some. Here the sample spans millions of clones, approximately 94% being singletons. Terminally differentiated effector memory CD45RA+ cells were left out of the naive CD8 fraction, which was CD45RO-negative and positively selected for CCR7. Sequencing was carried out using naive CD8+ T cells from PBMCs. All receptors come from a man aged 18 to 30 in good health. Some clones in this sample may be carry-over from other donors' samples.

The chain uses TRBV7-3 and TRBJ2-1; either TRBD1 or TRBD2 may fit D (5 bases each). Germline V gives CDR1 SGHTA, CDR2 FQGTGA. This CDR3 is 17 amino acids long. The V end was cut by 5 bases, the J end by 4 bases, with 21 bases between. DNA of the CDR3: TGTGCCAGCAGCCTTACTTCGACCGGGACGGTATACAATGAGCAGTTCTTC. It yields the protein CASSLTSTGTVYNEQFF.

The chain joins TRBV7-6 to TRBJ2-1; D call uncertain. V was pared by 1 base and J by 6 bases, with 16 bases between. Germline lookup yields CDR1 SGHVS and CDR2 FNYEAQ. The CDR3 runs 16 residues. CDR3 protein: CASSLGNGIYGNEQFF. The CDR3 coding sequence is TGTGCCAGCAGCTTAGGTAATGGGATATACGGCAATGAGCAGTTCTTC.

Concerning this clone itself: No DNA is shown, since the ends of the CDR3 on it are uncertain; the CDR3 is the one TCRdb lists. This chain uses TRBV25-1 with TRBJ2-7; the table's D call TRBD1 went unverified against the DNA. The length of the CDR3 is 14 amino acids, counting both ends. Germline V lookup: CDR1 MGHDK, CDR2 SYGVNS. CDR3 loop: CASSDVGQGAPTYF.

The chain couples TRBV7-3 to TRBJ2-2; 11 bases fit TRBD2. The J segment lost 11 bases and the V segment lost 5 bases, leaving 10 bases of the junction unmatched. The CDR3 runs 15 residues. The germline V gene encodes CDR1 SGHTA and CDR2 FQGTGA. The CDR3 nucleotides read TGTGCCAGCAGCAGATCTGGACTAGCGGGCTCAGAGCTGTTTTTT. Protein product: CASSRSGLAGSELFF.